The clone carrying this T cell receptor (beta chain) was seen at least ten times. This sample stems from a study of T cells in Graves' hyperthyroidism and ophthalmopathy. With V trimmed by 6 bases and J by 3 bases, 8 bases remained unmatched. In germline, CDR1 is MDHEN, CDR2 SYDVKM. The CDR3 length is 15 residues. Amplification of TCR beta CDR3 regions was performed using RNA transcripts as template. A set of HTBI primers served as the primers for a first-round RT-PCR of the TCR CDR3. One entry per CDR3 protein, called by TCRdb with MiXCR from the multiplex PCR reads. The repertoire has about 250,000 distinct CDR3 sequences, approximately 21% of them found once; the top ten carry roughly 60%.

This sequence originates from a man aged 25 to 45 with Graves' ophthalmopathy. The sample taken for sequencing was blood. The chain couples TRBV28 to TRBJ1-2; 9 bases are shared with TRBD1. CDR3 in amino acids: CASSPGTGLDYGYTF. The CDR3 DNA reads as TGTGCCAGCAGCCCGGGGACAGGGTTGGACTATGGCTACACCTTC.